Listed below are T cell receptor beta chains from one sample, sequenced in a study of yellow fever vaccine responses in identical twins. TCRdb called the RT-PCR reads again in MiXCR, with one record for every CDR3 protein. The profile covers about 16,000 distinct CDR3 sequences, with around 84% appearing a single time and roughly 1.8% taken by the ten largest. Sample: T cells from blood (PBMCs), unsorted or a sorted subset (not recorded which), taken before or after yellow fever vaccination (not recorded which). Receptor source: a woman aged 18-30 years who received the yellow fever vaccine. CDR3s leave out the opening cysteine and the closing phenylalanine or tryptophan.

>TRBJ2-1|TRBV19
ASRPQGGFYNEQF
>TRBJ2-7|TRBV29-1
SAWTSGRLSYEQY
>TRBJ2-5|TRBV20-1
SARDLGQGLETQY
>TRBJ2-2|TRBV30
ARGQAYGAGELF
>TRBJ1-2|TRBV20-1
SAREIGPGYT
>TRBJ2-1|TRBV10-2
ASSDRTLPTGNEQF
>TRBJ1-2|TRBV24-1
ATSDSLVFGYT
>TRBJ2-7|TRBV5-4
ASSLGQGSGEQY
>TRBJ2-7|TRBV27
ASPKGHYEQY
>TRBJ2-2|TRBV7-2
ASSSTGELF
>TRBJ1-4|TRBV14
ASSHGRRAVEKLF
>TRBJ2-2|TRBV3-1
ASSQGAGTNTGELF
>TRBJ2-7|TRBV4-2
ASSQDTGTGSYEQY
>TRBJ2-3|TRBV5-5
ASSLEPGYTDTQY
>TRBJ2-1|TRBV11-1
ASSPSGGHNEQF
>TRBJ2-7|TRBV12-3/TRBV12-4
ASSLRGTGGSYEQY
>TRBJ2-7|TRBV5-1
ASSSGQNFYEQY
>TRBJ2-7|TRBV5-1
ASSETGGVSYEQY
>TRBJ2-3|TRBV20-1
SARSTDTQY
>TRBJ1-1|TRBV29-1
SVLRGMNTEAF
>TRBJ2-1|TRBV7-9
ASSSIQAGTGNNEQF
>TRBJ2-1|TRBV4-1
ASSQEYEQF